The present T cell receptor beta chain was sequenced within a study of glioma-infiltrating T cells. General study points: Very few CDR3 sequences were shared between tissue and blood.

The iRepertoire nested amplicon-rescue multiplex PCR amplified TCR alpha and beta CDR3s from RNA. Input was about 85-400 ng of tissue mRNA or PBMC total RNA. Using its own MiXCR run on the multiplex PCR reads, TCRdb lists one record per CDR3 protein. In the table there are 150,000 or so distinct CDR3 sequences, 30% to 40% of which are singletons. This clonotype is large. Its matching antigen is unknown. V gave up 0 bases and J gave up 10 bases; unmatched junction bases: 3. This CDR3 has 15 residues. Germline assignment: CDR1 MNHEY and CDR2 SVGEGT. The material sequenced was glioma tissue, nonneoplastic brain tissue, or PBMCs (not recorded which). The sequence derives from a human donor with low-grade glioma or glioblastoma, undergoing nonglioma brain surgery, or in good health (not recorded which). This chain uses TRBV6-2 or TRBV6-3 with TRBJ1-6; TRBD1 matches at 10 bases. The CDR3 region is CASSYSGTGASPLHF. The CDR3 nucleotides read TGTGCCAGCAGTTACTCGGGGACAGGGGCATCACCCCTCCACTTT.